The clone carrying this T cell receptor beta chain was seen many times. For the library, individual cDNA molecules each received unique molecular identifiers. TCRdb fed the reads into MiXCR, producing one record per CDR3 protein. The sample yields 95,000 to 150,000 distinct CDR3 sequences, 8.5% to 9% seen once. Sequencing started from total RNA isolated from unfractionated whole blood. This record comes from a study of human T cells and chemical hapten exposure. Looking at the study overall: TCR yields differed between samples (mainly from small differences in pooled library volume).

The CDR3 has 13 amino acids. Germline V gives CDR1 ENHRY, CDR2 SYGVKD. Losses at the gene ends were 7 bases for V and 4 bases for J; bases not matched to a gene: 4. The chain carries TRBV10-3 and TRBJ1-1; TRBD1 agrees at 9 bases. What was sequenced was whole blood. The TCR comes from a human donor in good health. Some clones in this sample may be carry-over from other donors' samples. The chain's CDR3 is CAINRQGGTEAFF. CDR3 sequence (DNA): TGTGCCATCAATCGACAGGGGGGCACTGAAGCTTTCTTT.